The 9 T cell receptor beta chains below all came from one sample that was sequenced in a study of PD-1 blockade in classical Hodgkin lymphoma. Only in-frame clones appear in the TCRdb table, and some are missing; sequencing was by immunoSEQ multiplex PCR. This sample has some 86,000 clones, with about nine tenths found just once. Stated time point: cycle 4 day 1 (C4D1), after less than 7 weeks of nivolumab. Exposure to brentuximab vedotin varied, and each patient had relapsed following autologous stem cell transplantation. Sequenced material: peripheral blood mononuclear cells (PBMCs), taken before the fourth cycle of nivolumab. The source of these receptors is a human donor with classical Hodgkin lymphoma.

The chain recombines TRBV19 with TRBJ1-4; 7 positions match TRBD1. The CDR3 spans 13 residues. CDR1 and CDR2 (germline): LNHDA, SQIVND (reference sequence). The trim removed 9 bases at V and 6 bases at J, leaving 7 bases unmatched. DNA for the CDR3: TGTGCCAGCGAGAGGGACAGCGATGAAAAACTGTTTTTT. Its translation: CASERDSDEKLFF. The complete variable domain, with remaining parts taken from reference TRBV19 and TRBJ1-4, reads DGGITQSPKYLFRKEGQNVTLSCEQNLNHDAMYWYRQDPGQGLRLIYYSQIVNDFQKGDIAEGYSVSREKKESFPLTVTSAQKNPTAFYLCASERDSDEKLFFGSGTQLSVL.

This clone was seen just once. This chain uses TRBV4-1 with TRBJ2-7, with a possible D match to TRBD1 (6 bases). CDR1 and CDR2 from the germline V gene are MGHRA and YSYEKL. This CDR3 has 17 amino acids. V lost 1 base, J lost 2 bases, and 18 bases lay in between. This CDR3 reads CASSQGFVRGNTYEQYF. CDR3 DNA sequence: TGCGCCAGCAGCCAAGGGTTTGTCAGGGGTAATACCTACGAGCAGTACTTC.

Only one count was recorded for this clone. The rearrangement uses TRBV19 and TRBJ2-5; no clear D gene. Germline lookup yields CDR1 LNHDA and CDR2 SQIVND (reference sequence). Deletions cut 7 bases from V and 5 bases from J, with 17 bases between. CDR3 length: 14 residues. Here the CDR3 reads CASMDRSLGETQYF. The CDR3, as DNA: TGTGCCAGTATGGATCGCAGCCTAGGGGAGACCCAGTACTTC.

In its sample, this clone was seen once. This chain uses TRBV7-9 with TRBJ1-6; the match to TRBD1 covers 7 bases. After removal of 6 bases from V and 5 bases from J, the junction contained 4 bases not matched to a gene. The germline V gene has CDR1 SEHNR and CDR2 FQNEAQ (reference sequence). This CDR3 region has 14 residues. Written as DNA, the CDR3 is TGTGCCAGCAGGACAGGGAGGCATAATTCACCCCTCCACTTT. It specifies CASRTGRHNSPLHF.

J is TRBJ2-1 and V is TRBV7-8; TRBD1 aligns across 7 bases. V shed 2 bases, J shed 8 bases, and the junction held 9 bases outside the gene matches. Germline-derived CDR1 and CDR2 are SGHVS and FQNEAQ. This CDR3 is 15 amino acids long. CDR3 sequence: CASSLQTGTVDEQFF. CDR3 DNA sequence: TGTGCCAGCAGCTTACAGACAGGGACGGTGGATGAGCAGTTCTTC.

This clone was seen only once. V usage is TRBV7-3 and J usage is TRBJ1-6; D unresolved. Deletions cut 1 base from V and 8 bases from J, with 6 bases between. This CDR3 region has 13 residues. Germline V gives CDR1 SGHTA, CDR2 FQGTGA. The CDR3 DNA is TGTGCCAGCAGCTTAAACCTTGATTCACCCCTCCACTTT. It codes for CASSLNLDSPLHF.

The V gene is TRBV30, the J gene TRBJ2-2; TRBD2 is a possible D gene (7 bases). This CDR3 has 15 amino acids. Germline CDR1 GTSNPN, CDR2 SVGIG (reference sequence). V was trimmed by 4 bases and J by 7 bases, leaving 19 bases between them. The CDR3 spells CAWIQNGGLGGELFF. Written as DNA, the CDR3 is TGTGCCTGGATTCAAAACGGGGGGCTTGGCGGGGAGCTGTTTTTT.

The rearrangement uses TRBV9 and TRBJ1-1; the D is unclear. CDR1 and CDR2 (germline): SGDLS, YYNGEE. The CDR3 is 14 residues long. V was cut by 3 bases and J by 4 bases, with 13 bases left in between. The CDR3 DNA sequence: TGTGCCAGCAGCGGCCCCCTTCGGGGCACTGAAGCTTTCTTT. Protein product: CASSGPLRGTEAFF.

The chain recombines TRBV27 with TRBJ1-6; D is unresolved. V lost 3 bases and J 10 bases, leaving 13 bases between the germline ends. Germline V gene sequence: CDR1 MNHEY, CDR2 SMNVEV (reference sequence). The CDR3 length is 14 residues. CDR3 residues: CASSFRPEDSPLHF. CDR3 DNA: TGTGCCAGCAGTTTTAGGCCGGAGGACTCACCCCTCCACTTT.